A selection of T cell receptor beta chains follows, all from one sample in a study of Ad26.COV2.S vaccination and SARS-CoV-2 variants. Only in-frame clones appear in the TCRdb table, and some are missing; sequencing was by immunoSEQ multiplex PCR. The sample lists approximately 410,000 clones, about 92% seen once, with approximately 1.6% in the top ten. The sequenced sample was peripheral blood, obtained in a trial of Ad26.COV2.S vaccine versus placebo. These TCRs come from a person aged 18 to 59 who received the Ad26.COV2.S COVID-19 vaccine or a placebo. CDR3s include the opening cysteine and the closing phenylalanine or tryptophan. The D gene is left open where the match is weak. Clone size appears in some rows only: once, few, many, or a class for an expanded clone.

D gene,clone size,J gene,V gene,CDR3 DNA,CDR3 protein
-,-,TRBJ1-5,TRBV5-1,TGCGCCAGCAGCTTGGGGACCCTGGGTCAGCCCCAGCATTTT,CASSLGTLGQPQHF
TRBD2,-,TRBJ2-4,TRBV2,TGTGCCAGCAGTAGGACTAGCGGGGGGACCACCAAAAACATTCAGTACTTC,CASSRTSGGTTKNIQYF
TRBD1,-,TRBJ2-3,TRBV25-1,TGTGCCAGCAGTGGACCGGGACAGGGTATACCCACAGATACGCAGTATTTT,CASSGPGQGIPTDTQYF
TRBD1,-,TRBJ1-5,TRBV4-3,TGCGCCAGCAGCCAAGGGCCCCAGGGGGCCGGCAATCAGCCCCAGCATTTT,CASSQGPQGAGNQPQHF
-,many,TRBJ2-7,TRBV4-3,TGCGCCAGCAGCCAAAAGATCGGGGGGCTGAGCACTAGCGAGCAGTACTTC,CASSQKIGGLSTSEQYF
-,once,TRBJ1-2,TRBV27,TGTGCCAGCAGGGAACAGGGTTTCGGTGGCTACACCTTC,CASREQGFGGYTF
-,-,TRBJ1-1,TRBV5-4,TGTGCCAGCAGCTTTCCCGGGGCTCGGTCGAGGAACACTGAAGCTTTCTTT,CASSFPGARSRNTEAFF
-,once,TRBJ2-3,TRBV24-1,TGTGCCACCAGTGAACGCACAGATACGCAGTATTTT,CATSERTDTQYF
-,-,TRBJ2-5,TRBV29-1,TGCAGCACCCAGGCAGGGCTGGCAGTACAAGAGACCCAGTACTTC,CSTQAGLAVQETQYF
-,-,TRBJ2-2,TRBV9,TGTGCCAGCAGCGTAATCGGAGAAGGCACCGGGGAGCTGTTTTTT,CASSVIGEGTGELFF